The text below deals with one TCR beta chain. Primers for the PCR totalled 60 Vbeta and 13 Jbeta. The repertoire was sequenced with immunoSEQ multiplex PCR; TCRdb's copy has only in-frame clones and lacks some. The sample gives around 110,000 clones, roughly 73% of which show up once; 2.5% is in the top ten. This entry comes from a study of cytomegalovirus exposure and HLA in healthy donors. The V gene's germline CDR1 is SEHNR and CDR2 FQNEAQ (reference sequence). V lost 2 bases and J lost 5; bases outside the gene matches: 8. There are 15 residues in the CDR3. This clonotype was obtained from a man between 35 and 55 years old in good health and CMV-seronegative. The material sequenced was PBMCs. The chain uses TRBV7-9 and TRBJ2-7; 8 bases map to TRBD2. CDR3 DNA sequence: TGTGCCAGCAGCTTACGGGGGGGCCGGACTAACGAGCAGTACTTC. It yields the protein CASSLRGGRTNEQYF.